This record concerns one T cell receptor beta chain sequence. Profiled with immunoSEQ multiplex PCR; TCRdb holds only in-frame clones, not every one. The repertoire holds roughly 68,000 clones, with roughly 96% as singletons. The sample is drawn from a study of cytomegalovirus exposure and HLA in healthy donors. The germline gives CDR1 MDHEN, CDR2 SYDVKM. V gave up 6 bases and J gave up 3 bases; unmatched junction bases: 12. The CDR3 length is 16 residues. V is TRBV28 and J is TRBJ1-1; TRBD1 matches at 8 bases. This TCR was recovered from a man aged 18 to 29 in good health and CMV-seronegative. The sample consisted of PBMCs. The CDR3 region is CASRTRTGSLDTEAFF. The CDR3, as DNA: TGTGCCAGCAGAACTCGGACAGGGTCTTTGGACACTGAAGCTTTCTTT. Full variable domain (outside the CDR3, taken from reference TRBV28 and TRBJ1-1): DVKVTQSSRYLVKRTGEKVFLECVQDMDHENMFWYRQDPGLGLRLIYFSYDVKMKEKGDIPEGYSVSREKKERFSLILESASTNQTSMYLCASRTRTGSLDTEAFFGQGTRLTVV.